The present T cell receptor beta chain was sequenced within a study of T cells in Graves' hyperthyroidism and ophthalmopathy. Many counts were recorded for this clonotype. With V trimmed by 3 bases and J by 6 bases, 7 bases remained unmatched. Germline CDR1 is GTSNPN and CDR2 is SVGIG (reference sequence). CDR3 length: 13 amino acids. It was RNA transcripts that yielded the amplified TCR beta CDR3 regions. The study used the HTBI primer set for a first-round RT-PCR of the TCR CDR3. TCRdb re-derived calls from the multiplex PCR reads in MiXCR, one entry per CDR3 protein. Here the sample spans about 510,000 distinct CDR3 sequences, about 15% being singletons.

The source of this sequence is a middle-aged woman with Graves' hyperthyroidism. Sequenced input: blood. The rearrangement links TRBV30 to TRBJ1-2, with 7 bases lining up with TRBD1. The CDR3: CAWRATGVDGYTF. The CDR3 coding sequence is TGTGCCTGGAGAGCAACAGGGGTGGATGGCTACACCTTC.